This paragraph covers one T cell receptor beta chain sequence. The table came from immunoSEQ multiplex PCR; TCRdb's copy has only in-frame clones and leaves some out. The sample gives about 100,000 clones, more than 70% of which show up once; 1.4% is in the top ten. The data stem from a study of T cell responses to AZD1222 COVID-19 vaccine. In germline, CDR1 is SEHNR, CDR2 FQNEAQ (reference sequence). Trimming stripped 3 bases from V and 0 bases from J, with 10 bases between. This CDR3 has 15 residues. This receptor was identified in an adult in good health. The J gene is TRBJ2-3, the V gene TRBV7-9; D is possibly TRBD2 (5 bases). Sample: peripheral blood, taken on day 0 of AZD1222 vaccination. CDR3 sequence: CASSFPAASTDTQYF. CDR3 bases: TGTGCCAGCAGCTTTCCAGCGGCTAGCACAGATACGCAGTATTTT.